This TCR beta chain was identified during a study of Graves' ophthalmopathy and Graves' hyperthyroidism. The CDR3 has 14 amino acids. Germline values: CDR1 ENHRY, CDR2 SYGVKD. The TCR beta CDR3 regions underwent amplification from RNA transcripts. An opening RT-PCR round employed HTBI primers and preceded a second-round multiplex PCR. TCRdb re-called the multiplex PCR reads through MiXCR, storing one row per CDR3 protein. The sample shows some 1.1 million distinct CDR3 sequences, about two fifths of them seen only once. On this clonotype itself: Its cognate antigen is unknown. At one end the junction does not follow the germline gene, possibly because of a read error.

Study observations and caveats: A 13-signature model separated ophthalmopathy from stable hyperthyroidism, about 90% sensitivity, roughly 81% specificity. Ophthalmopathy progression prediction by the model yielded a sensitivity of approximately 70% and a specificity of under 80%. Appearing in blood as well were most expanded thyroid clonotypes above 0.001 frequency.

This TCR was sampled from an adult man with Graves' hyperthyroidism. Sequencing input: peripheral blood or thyroid tissue (not recorded which). The chain joins TRBV10-3 to TRBJ2-7; D is uncertain. CDR3 nucleotide sequence: TGTGCCAGCAGTGCTGCGCGATACTCCTACGAGCAGTACTTC. Translating it yields CASSAARYSYEQYF.